A selection of T cell receptor beta chains follows, all from one sample in a study of blood T cells in healthy people across ages. TCRdb analysed the 5' RACE reads with MiXCR anew, one entry per CDR3 protein. The sample has around 2 million distinct CDR3 sequences, around 42% seen once. The sample comprised blood. These receptors originate from a human donor in good health. Both conserved end residues are trimmed from each CDR3. The order of the fields is V gene, CDR3 protein.

V: TRBV10-3; CDR3: AISQGDSQTRFNYGYT
V: TRBV5-1; CDR3: ASSGSYSGNSPKNIQY
V: TRBV6-5; CDR3: ASTQAGSYNEQF
V: TRBV4-3; CDR3: ASSQDFGWQVLLSDNEQF
V: TRBV15; CDR3: ATSRESGPSSYEQY
V: TRBV15; CDR3: ATSSFRSSYNSPLH
V: TRBV5-1; CDR3: ASSSEPQTGTRNSPLH
V: TRBV20-1; CDR3: SAVPGPLNTEAF
V: TRBV30; CDR3: AWSAARDSPLH
V: TRBV18; CDR3: ASSPRTPGEQETQY
V: TRBV28; CDR3: ASSSYYEQF
V: TRBV7-9; CDR3: ASSQGTGSLSYNEQF
V: TRBV5-1; CDR3: ASSLDTGGVKPLH
V: TRBV6-2/TRBV6-3; CDR3: ASSPGSNSGANVLT
V: TRBV20-1; CDR3: SARDRARGPLEQY
V: TRBV6-5; CDR3: ASSYVGSFAEAF
V: TRBV20-1; CDR3: STGTSLSIKETDTQY
V: TRBV7-2; CDR3: ASSWDRGRLEQY
V: TRBV6-5; CDR3: ASSRPGQLYGYT
V: TRBV28; CDR3: ASSFTGRGTEAF
V: TRBV14; CDR3: ASSQDWGVNEQF
V: TRBV6-5; CDR3: ASGGTGNTGELF
V: TRBV20-1; CDR3: SARQTGGTDTQY
V: TRBV20-1; CDR3: SARNRVNGANVLT
V: TRBV9; CDR3: ASSPGRNSYNEQF
V: TRBV29-1; CDR3: GGDRGGTDTQY
V: TRBV5-1; CDR3: ASSLVGRLARETQY
V: TRBV6-1; CDR3: ASSEVDENQPQH